This TCR beta chain was documented in a study of blood T cells in healthy people across ages. General study results and limits: The recorded TCR beta diversity per million T cells decreased in a roughly linear manner with age.

This clonotype has only a few counts. Antigen unknown. Combining a sample-barcoded 5' primer with a J-beta primer mix, a second PCR ran for roughly 6 to 11 cycles. MiXCR, applied by TCRdb to the 5' RACE reads, yields one record per CDR3 protein. This sample has roughly 1.5 million distinct CDR3 sequences, with under 55% found just once. Material: blood. The receptor comes from a young woman in good health.

The CDR3 is CASKTQGSGYTF. CDR3 nucleotides: TGTGCCAGCAAAACACAGGGTTCCGGCTACACCTTC. The J gene is TRBJ1-2, the V gene TRBV12-3 or TRBV12-4; TRBD1 might be the D (6 bases). CDR3 length equals 12 residues. V lost 7 bases to trimming and J lost 8 bases, with 14 bases between them.